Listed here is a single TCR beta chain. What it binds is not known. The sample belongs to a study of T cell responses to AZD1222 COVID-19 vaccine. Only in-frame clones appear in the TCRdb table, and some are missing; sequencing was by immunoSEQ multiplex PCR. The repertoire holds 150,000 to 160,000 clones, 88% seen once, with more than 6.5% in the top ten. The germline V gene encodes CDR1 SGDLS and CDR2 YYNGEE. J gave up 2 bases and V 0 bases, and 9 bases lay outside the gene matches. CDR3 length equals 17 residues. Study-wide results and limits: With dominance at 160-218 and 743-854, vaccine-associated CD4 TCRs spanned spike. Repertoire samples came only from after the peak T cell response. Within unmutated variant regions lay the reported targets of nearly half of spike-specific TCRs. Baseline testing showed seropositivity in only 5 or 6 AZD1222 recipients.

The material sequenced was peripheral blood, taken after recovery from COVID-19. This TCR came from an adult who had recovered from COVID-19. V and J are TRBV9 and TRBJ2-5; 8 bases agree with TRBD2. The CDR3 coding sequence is TGTGCCAGCAGCGTAGCTGCGAGCGGGGGCCGACAAGAGACCCAGTACTTC. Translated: CASSVAASGGRQETQYF.